This is a list of T cell receptor beta chains from one sample in a study of T cells after somatic rescue of genetic block. Profiling relied on immunoSEQ multiplex PCR, and the TCRdb table lists in-frame clones only, not all of them. This table has over 10,000 clones, roughly 73% appearing once. The source material was peripheral blood mononuclear cells (PBMCs). All receptors come from a boy aged 5-17 years. Each CDR3 is given with its conserved first and last residue. The order of the fields is V gene, D gene, J gene, clone size, CDR3 protein, CDR3 DNA. A D gene is named only where the DNA matches it firmly. Some rows mark clone size as missing; the rest say once, few, many or name a class of expanded clone.

TRBV7-9	-	TRBJ2-7	-	CASMGGDSYEQYF	TGTGCCAGCATGGGAGGTGACTCCTACGAGCAGTACTTC
TRBV5-5	-	TRBJ2-5	-	CASSLGAGANQETQYF	TGTGCCAGCAGCTTGGGGGCAGGGGCCAACCAAGAGACCCAGTACTTC
TRBV7-6	-	TRBJ2-1	-	CASSLSYSGNEQFF	TGTGCCAGCAGCTTAAGTTACTCGGGCAATGAGCAGTTCTTC
TRBV6-5	-	TRBJ2-7	-	CASSYSLGDEQYF	TGTGCCAGCAGTTACTCCCTCGGCGACGAGCAGTACTTC
TRBV30	-	TRBJ1-3	-	CAWSVLSGNTIYF	TGTGCCTGGAGTGTACTCTCTGGAAACACCATATATTTT
TRBV11-2	-	TRBJ2-1	few	CASSPGTPSIEQFF	TGTGCCAGCAGCCCCGGGACCCCGTCAATTGAGCAGTTCTTC
TRBV30	-	TRBJ1-2	-	CAWSENSHGYTF	TGTGCCTGGAGTGAAAACAGCCATGGCTACACCTTC
TRBV25-1	-	TRBJ1-6	-	CASRSTGNSPLHF	TGTGCCAGCAGGAGTACGGGGAATTCACCCCTCCACTTT
TRBV5-1	-	TRBJ2-2	-	CASSLASPRPGELFF	TGCGCCAGCAGCTTGGCCTCCCCGCGTCCCGGGGAGCTGTTTTTT
TRBV10-3	TRBD1	TRBJ1-2	-	CAIRGQGQNYGYTF	TGTGCCATCAGGGGACAGGGCCAGAACTATGGCTACACCTTC
TRBV5-4	-	TRBJ2-6	few	CASKLGGANVLTF	TGTGCCAGCAAATTGGGAGGGGCCAACGTCCTGACTTTC
TRBV5-1	-	TRBJ2-7	-	CASRYTGTSSYEQYF	TGCGCCAGCAGATACACAGGGACAAGCTCCTACGAGCAGTACTTC
TRBV6-5	TRBD1	TRBJ2-3	-	CASTNRGGTDTQYF	TGTGCCAGCACCAACAGGGGGGGCACAGATACGCAGTATTTT
TRBV10-3	-	TRBJ1-1	-	CAISESLHSPFTTEAFF	TGTGCCATCAGTGAGTCTTTGCACAGCCCCTTCACAACTGAAGCTTTCTTT
TRBV2	TRBD1	TRBJ2-5	-	CASGQGPTGTQYF	TGTGCCAGCGGACAGGGGCCAACGGGGACCCAGTACTTC
TRBV6-4	TRBD2	TRBJ2-3	-	CATWTSGRLDTQYF	TGTGCCACCTGGACTAGCGGGAGGTTAGATACGCAGTATTTT
TRBV9	TRBD1	TRBJ1-2	-	CASSVRTGGNYGYTF	TGTGCCAGCAGCGTAAGGACAGGGGGCAACTATGGCTACACCTTC
TRBV18	-	TRBJ1-1	-	CASSARNTEAFF	TGTGCCAGCTCAGCCCGGAACACTGAAGCTTTCTTT
TRBV4-2	-	TRBJ2-3	-	CASSQEGAHRRNTQYF	TGTGCCAGCAGCCAAGAGGGAGCCCATAGAAGAAATACGCAGTATTTT
TRBV9	TRBD2	TRBJ2-5	-	CASSVGTSGRETQYF	TGTGCCAGCAGCGTCGGGACTAGCGGGAGGGAGACCCAGTACTTC